This T cell receptor beta chain was captured in a study of blood T cell repertoires in COVID-19. This clone has only one observation. Profiled with immunoSEQ multiplex PCR; TCRdb holds only in-frame clones, not every one. The data show about 140,000 clones, around 89% seen once. The CDR3 is made up of 13 amino acids. Trimming removed 5 bases at V and 4 bases at J, with 11 bases between. Germline V gene sequence: CDR1 MNHEY, CDR2 SVGAGI. This rearrangement joins TRBV6-5 to TRBJ2-5; a possible D gene is TRBD1 (6 bases). Sequencing was carried out using peripheral blood. The receptor was derived from a man between 60 and 70 years old with active or convalescent COVID-19. In DNA, the CDR3 is TGTGCCAGCAGTCCAGGGGTGGCAGAGACCCAGTACTTC. Its translation is CASSPGVAETQYF.